The rows below give T cell receptor beta chains drawn from one sample of a study of blood T cell repertoires in COVID-19. Only in-frame clones appear in the TCRdb table, and some are missing; sequencing was by immunoSEQ multiplex PCR. The sample holds 390,000 or so clones, roughly 89% seen once. Sequenced sample: peripheral blood. All receptors come from a man aged 18-30 years with active or convalescent COVID-19. Both conserved end residues are trimmed from each CDR3. The D gene is left open where the match is weak. Size values are once, few and many counts, or a class for expanded clones, and some rows have none.

clone size: NA
J gene: TRBJ2-1
CDR3 length: 14
V gene: TRBV5-1
D gene: TRBD2
CDR3 protein: ASSLVVTSGRNEQF

clone size: NA
J gene: TRBJ1-1
CDR3 length: 11
V gene: TRBV2
D gene: NA
CDR3 protein: ASTRPGLLEAF

clone size: NA
J gene: TRBJ1-1
CDR3 length: 13
V gene: TRBV28
D gene: NA
CDR3 protein: ASSPTNGGRVEAF

clone size: NA
J gene: TRBJ2-1
CDR3 length: 16
V gene: TRBV28
D gene: TRBD1
CDR3 protein: ASSFLGLGPGQGHEQF

clone size: NA
J gene: TRBJ1-5
CDR3 length: 11
V gene: TRBV30
D gene: NA
CDR3 protein: AWTSGGNQPQH

clone size: NA
J gene: TRBJ2-1
CDR3 length: 17
V gene: TRBV14
D gene: TRBD2
CDR3 protein: ASSQELIFVGGDYNEQF

clone size: NA
J gene: TRBJ2-1
CDR3 length: 13
V gene: TRBV27
D gene: NA
CDR3 protein: ASSPWTRQDNEQF

clone size: NA
J gene: TRBJ1-1
CDR3 length: 13
V gene: TRBV5-5
D gene: NA
CDR3 protein: ASSFFRLMNTEAF

clone size: NA
J gene: TRBJ1-1
CDR3 length: 13
V gene: TRBV3-1/TRBV3-2
D gene: NA
CDR3 protein: ASSPAGAKNTEAF

clone size: once
J gene: TRBJ1-1
CDR3 length: 12
V gene: TRBV5-1
D gene: NA
CDR3 protein: ASSLGRTNTEAF

clone size: NA
J gene: TRBJ1-2
CDR3 length: 9
V gene: TRBV7-3
D gene: NA
CDR3 protein: ASLRGVGYT

clone size: NA
J gene: TRBJ1-2
CDR3 length: 12
V gene: TRBV4-1
D gene: TRBD1
CDR3 protein: AASPDRGNYGYT

clone size: NA
J gene: TRBJ2-7
CDR3 length: 12
V gene: TRBV9
D gene: NA
CDR3 protein: ASSVLMDSYEQY

clone size: NA
J gene: TRBJ2-3
CDR3 length: 13
V gene: TRBV9
D gene: NA
CDR3 protein: ASSVSGKYPDTQY

clone size: NA
J gene: TRBJ2-7
CDR3 length: 12
V gene: TRBV28
D gene: TRBD2
CDR3 protein: ASSQLAGGYEQY

clone size: NA
J gene: TRBJ1-4
CDR3 length: 12
V gene: TRBV25-1
D gene: NA
CDR3 protein: ASSDPATNEKLF

clone size: NA
J gene: TRBJ2-7
CDR3 length: 12
V gene: TRBV5-5
D gene: TRBD1
CDR3 protein: ASSYPGQSYEQY

clone size: NA
J gene: TRBJ2-1
CDR3 length: 11
V gene: TRBV4-3
D gene: NA
CDR3 protein: ASSQDRGRPEF

clone size: NA
J gene: TRBJ2-1
CDR3 length: 13
V gene: TRBV3-1/TRBV3-2
D gene: NA
CDR3 protein: ASSRQAGVGTEQF

clone size: NA
J gene: TRBJ1-1
CDR3 length: 10
V gene: TRBV12-3/TRBV12-4
D gene: NA
CDR3 protein: ASSATQEEAF

clone size: NA
J gene: TRBJ2-7
CDR3 length: 13
V gene: TRBV6-5
D gene: TRBD1
CDR3 protein: ASNTRQGRGYEQY

clone size: NA
J gene: TRBJ2-3
CDR3 length: 12
V gene: TRBV3-1/TRBV3-2
D gene: TRBD1
CDR3 protein: ASSRRTGGDTQY

clone size: NA
J gene: TRBJ2-1
CDR3 length: 13
V gene: TRBV15
D gene: NA
CDR3 protein: ATSRDLGGYNEQF

clone size: once
J gene: TRBJ2-2
CDR3 length: 13
V gene: TRBV5-1
D gene: TRBD2
CDR3 protein: ASSFSAGEAGELF

clone size: NA
J gene: TRBJ2-2
CDR3 length: 15
V gene: TRBV11-2
D gene: NA
CDR3 protein: ASSFPLAVANTGELF

clone size: NA
J gene: TRBJ2-3
CDR3 length: 14
V gene: TRBV15
D gene: TRBD1
CDR3 protein: ATSRDQGASTDTQY

clone size: NA
J gene: TRBJ2-2
CDR3 length: 14
V gene: TRBV5-1
D gene: NA
CDR3 protein: ASSYGPRGETGELF

clone size: NA
J gene: TRBJ2-5
CDR3 length: 13
V gene: TRBV7-8
D gene: TRBD2
CDR3 protein: ASSLYNREGETQY

clone size: NA
J gene: TRBJ2-1
CDR3 length: 13
V gene: TRBV28
D gene: NA
CDR3 protein: ASRGLVGAYNEQF

clone size: once
J gene: TRBJ1-1
CDR3 length: 11
V gene: TRBV5-6
D gene: NA
CDR3 protein: ASAWEGNTEAF

clone size: NA
J gene: TRBJ1-2
CDR3 length: 13
V gene: TRBV9
D gene: NA
CDR3 protein: ASSVEGRGFYGYT

clone size: NA
J gene: TRBJ1-2
CDR3 length: 12
V gene: TRBV5-6
D gene: NA
CDR3 protein: ASIKRGGLYGYT

clone size: NA
J gene: TRBJ1-5
CDR3 length: 14
V gene: TRBV15
D gene: NA
CDR3 protein: ATSGARGGSNQPQH

clone size: NA
J gene: TRBJ1-5
CDR3 length: 12
V gene: TRBV28
D gene: TRBD1
CDR3 protein: ASSLEGANQPQH

clone size: NA
J gene: TRBJ1-2
CDR3 length: 15
V gene: TRBV9
D gene: NA
CDR3 protein: ASSVDAFGKTNYGYT

clone size: NA
J gene: TRBJ1-5
CDR3 length: 14
V gene: TRBV15
D gene: TRBD1
CDR3 protein: ATSNRGQRWGQPQH

clone size: NA
J gene: TRBJ1-2
CDR3 length: 10
V gene: TRBV10-3
D gene: NA
CDR3 protein: AISASLYGYT

clone size: NA
J gene: TRBJ2-3
CDR3 length: 13
V gene: TRBV7-2
D gene: TRBD2
CDR3 protein: ASSLTSGITDTQY

clone size: NA
J gene: TRBJ1-3
CDR3 length: 14
V gene: TRBV3-1/TRBV3-2
D gene: TRBD1
CDR3 protein: ASSPRDSLSGNTIY

clone size: once
J gene: TRBJ1-3
CDR3 length: 13
V gene: TRBV7-3
D gene: TRBD1
CDR3 protein: ASSLTTGVGNTIY

clone size: NA
J gene: TRBJ1-2
CDR3 length: 15
V gene: TRBV6-4
D gene: TRBD1
CDR3 protein: ASSPADSGTGTYGYT

clone size: NA
J gene: TRBJ2-1
CDR3 length: 13
V gene: TRBV9
D gene: NA
CDR3 protein: ASSTRGGPYNEQF

clone size: once
J gene: TRBJ1-2
CDR3 length: 14
V gene: TRBV4-1
D gene: TRBD1
CDR3 protein: ASSLPSGTGFGGYT

clone size: NA
J gene: TRBJ2-7
CDR3 length: 12
V gene: TRBV28
D gene: NA
CDR3 protein: ASSIAGFSYEQY

clone size: NA
J gene: TRBJ2-7
CDR3 length: 9
V gene: TRBV6-2/TRBV6-3
D gene: NA
CDR3 protein: ASSRVSEQY